The 3 T cell receptor beta chains in this list originate from one sample, sequenced in a study of CD8 T cells in Susac syndrome. Random hexamers were used to reverse transcribe an amount of roughly 0.45 to 1 ug RNA. TCRdb redid the calling of the immunoSEQ multiplex PCR reads with MiXCR, one entry per CDR3 protein. The sample has around 200,000 distinct CDR3 sequences, over 90% seen once. The sequencing input was CD4+ T cells from PBMCs. These receptors came from a human donor with multiple sclerosis.

This chain links TRBV5-1 with TRBJ2-7; D unclear. This CDR3 region has 13 residues. Trimming stripped 7 bases from V and 0 bases from J, with 11 bases between. CDR1 SGHRS and CDR2 YFSETQ come from the germline V gene. The CDR3 loop reads CASCDSPSYEQYF. DNA of the CDR3: TGCGCCAGCTGCGATAGCCCCTCCTACGAGCAGTACTTC. Full variable domain (missing parts from reference TRBV5-1 and TRBJ2-7): KAGVTQTPRYLIKTRGQQVTLSCSPISGHRSVSWYQQTPGQGLQFLFEYFSETQRNKGNFPGRFSGRQFSNSRSEMNVSTLELGDSALYLCASCDSPSYEQYFGPGTRLTVT.

This clonotype was observed a single time. V gene TRBV2 combines with J gene TRBJ2-7; the D is unclear. Germline lookup yields CDR1 SNHLY and CDR2 FYNNEI. The V end lost 2 bases, the J end lost 2 bases, and 7 bases lay between the germline ends. This CDR3 region has 13 residues. The CDR3 is CASSEYKTYEQYV. CDR3 bases: TGTGCCAGCAGTGAATACAAAACCTACGAGCAGTACGTC.

The V gene is TRBV29-1, the J gene TRBJ1-1, with 7 positions matching TRBD1. Germline V CDR1 and CDR2: SQVTM, ANQGSEA. The CDR3 runs 13 residues. After removal of 7 bases from V and 1 base from J, the junction contained 6 bases not matched to a gene. CDR3 sequence: CSGNRQGNTEAFF. CDR3 DNA sequence: TGCAGCGGTAACAGACAGGGGAACACTGAAGCTTTCTTT.